The clone carrying this T cell receptor (beta chain) has just a few counts. What it binds is unknown. The CDR3 is made up of 19 amino acids. V dropped 0 bases and J dropped 7; count of bases not matched to a gene: 18. CDR1 and CDR2 from the germline V gene are LGHNA and YNFKEQ. This sample is drawn from a study of blood T cells in healthy people across ages. Study as a whole: The capture of about one barcoded beta molecule per two T cells was achieved by template switching.

Whole-study results and caveats: Researchers judged that diversity estimates from one million T cells fell short of true values.

It was with a sample-barcoded 5' primer and a J-beta primer mix that a second PCR of about 6 to 12 cycles was run. TCRdb fed the 5' RACE reads into MiXCR, producing one record per CDR3 protein. The sample gives 1.4 million to 1.5 million distinct CDR3 sequences, about 40% of which show up once; approximately 7.9% is in the top ten. The genes are TRBV4-2 and TRBJ2-7; 10 nucleotides align to TRBD2. This receptor was identified in a woman younger than 35 in good health. Sequenced: blood. The CDR3 here is CASSQEPSGRSTTYNEQYF. The DNA for the CDR3 is TGTGCCAGCAGCCAAGAGCCTAGCGGGAGAAGTACTACCTACAATGAGCAGTACTTC.